Shown below are 15 T cell receptor beta chains from a single sample sequenced in a study of shared clonotypes between healthy human individuals. Clones were sequenced by immunoSEQ multiplex PCR, and TCRdb holds only the in-frame ones, with some missing. The sample holds about 820,000 clones; nearly 95% are singletons and the top ten take around 24%. The naive CD8 subset, CD45RO-negative cells positively selected for CCR7, excluded terminally differentiated effector memory CD45RA+ cells. The sample comprised naive CD8+ T cells sorted from blood. These receptors were collected from a man aged 25-40 years in good health.

This clone was observed a single time. This chain connects TRBV9 to TRBJ2-1; D gene uncertain. Trimming took off 0 bases at V and 8 bases at J, with 18 bases between the two ends. The CDR3 consists of 16 residues. CDR1 and CDR2 (germline): SGDLS, YYNGEE. This chain's CDR3 is CASSVALDSFPYEQFF. CDR3 coding DNA: TGTGCCAGCAGCGTAGCCTTGGATTCTTTTCCCTATGAGCAGTTCTTC.

The chain links TRBV2 to TRBJ2-2, with D hard to call. Trimming left V 2 bases short and J 2 bases short, with 12 bases between. The CDR3 loop spans 16 amino acids. From germline, CDR1 is SNHLY and CDR2 FYNNEI. The CDR3 region is CASSENRRTNTGELFF. In DNA, the CDR3 is TGTGCCAGCAGTGAAAATAGGAGAACAAACACCGGGGAGCTGTTTTTT.

The chain recombines TRBV6-5 with TRBJ2-3; weak D call: TRBD2 (5 bases). Trimming shortened V by 6 bases and J by 3 bases, and 13 bases separated the two germline ends. The CDR3 has 14 residues. In germline, CDR1 is MNHEY, CDR2 SVGAGI. CDR3 sequence reads: CASSLTSLTDTQYF. The CDR3 DNA is TGTGCCAGCAGCTTAACTAGTTTGACAGATACGCAGTATTTT.

The V gene is TRBV7-8, the J gene TRBJ2-5, with TRBD2 matching over 10 bases. V trimming: 1 base; J trimming: 5 bases; junction bases outside the gene matches: 7. The CDR3 spans 16 residues. CDR1 and CDR2 (germline): SGHVS, FQNEAQ. DNA of the CDR3: TGTGCCAGCAGCTTAGGCCCAGCGGGAGGGTCGGAGACCCAGTACTTC. It encodes CASSLGPAGGSETQYF.

Note on this clone: Within the sample, other DNA sequences also encode this same CDR3. V usage is TRBV6-5 and J usage is TRBJ1-1; a possible D gene is TRBD1 (5 bases). The CDR3 has 13 amino acids. Germline V gene lookup returns CDR1 MNHEY and CDR2 SVGAGI. V lost 6 bases and J lost 1, with 9 bases in between. Written as DNA, the CDR3 is TGTGCCAGCAGCCCCCAGGGGAACACTGAAGCTTTCTTT. This translates into CASSPQGNTEAFF.

With regard to this clone: Other DNA sequences within the sample encode an identical CDR3. This chain connects TRBV11-2 to TRBJ2-7; D could derive from TRBD1 or TRBD2 (5 bases each). Germline CDR1 reads SGHAT; CDR2 reads FQNNGV. CDR3 length equals 13 residues. With 3 bases removed from V and 4 bases from J, the gap between germline ends came to 10 bases. The chain's CDR3 is CASSLGTEYEQYF. CDR3 nucleotides: TGTGCCAGCAGCTTGGGGACCGAATACGAGCAGTACTTC.

This sequence joins TRBV10-3 and TRBJ2-5, with TRBD1 matching over 9 bases. The germline V gene encodes CDR1 ENHRY and CDR2 SYGVKD. J gave up 2 bases and V 6 bases, and 7 bases lay outside the gene matches. The CDR3 covers 15 residues. The CDR3 reads CAIRDRGERQETQYF. DNA for the CDR3: TGTGCCATCAGGGACAGGGGCGAGAGGCAAGAGACCCAGTACTTC.

The chain carries TRBV7-3 and TRBJ2-1; 9 bases fit TRBD2. The germline V gene has CDR1 SGHTA and CDR2 FQGTGA. The V and J ends lost 4 bases and 2 bases, in that order; junction bases with no gene match: 6. This CDR3 comprises 16 residues. The CDR3 sequence: CASSSTGTSTYNEQFF. As DNA, the CDR3 is TGTGCCAGCAGCTCTACCGGGACTAGCACCTACAATGAGCAGTTCTTC.

The chain is built from TRBV19 and TRBJ1-5, with no clear D. The CDR3 is 18 amino acids. Germline values: CDR1 LNHDA, CDR2 SQIVND (reference sequence). Trimming removed 2 bases from V and 1 base from J, with 18 bases in between. CDR3 sequence reads: CASSIRSMGLGSNQPQHF. The CDR3 region has the DNA TGTGCCAGTAGTATAAGGTCTATGGGGTTAGGGAGCAATCAGCCCCAGCATTTT.

The chain employs TRBV6-4 and TRBJ2-1, with D perhaps TRBD2 (6 bases). Germline loops: CDR1 MRHNA, CDR2 SNTAGT. The CDR3 sequence is 14 residues long. V lost 2 bases and J lost 5, with 10 bases in between. The CDR3 sequence: CASSDPGTHNEQFF. CDR3 coding DNA: TGTGCCAGCAGTGACCCGGGGACTCACAATGAGCAGTTCTTC.

V gene TRBV10-2 combines with J gene TRBJ2-1; the D gene is possibly TRBD1 (5 bases). CDR1 is WSHSY, CDR2 SAAADI, per germline. The CDR3 has 14 residues. Between the trimmed V and J ends, which lost 0 bases and 9 bases, there was a span of 12 bases. This CDR3 is CASSESSMGPEQFF. Written as DNA, the CDR3 is TGCGCCAGCAGTGAGTCGTCCATGGGGCCTGAGCAGTTCTTC.

The chain uses TRBV10-3 and TRBJ2-7; TRBD1 aligns across 8 bases. After removal of 10 bases from V and 2 bases from J, the junction contained 16 bases not matched to a gene. The germline gives CDR1 ENHRY, CDR2 SYGVKD. CDR3 size: 16 residues. The CDR3: CATASDEQGVAYEQYF. CDR3 nucleotide sequence: TGTGCCACCGCATCTGACGAACAGGGGGTTGCCTACGAGCAGTACTTC.

CDR3 nucleotide sequence: TGTGCCAGCTTACCCGACCCCGGGGAGAGTGAAGCTTTCTTT. Protein product: CASLPDPGESEAFF. The chain recombines TRBV2 with TRBJ1-1; the D is unclear. V gave up 8 bases and J gave up 7 bases, with 20 bases separating them. The CDR3 runs 14 residues. The germline gives CDR1 SNHLY, CDR2 FYNNEI.

The chain carries TRBV11-2 and TRBJ2-7; D possibly uses TRBD1 or TRBD2 (6 bases each). CDR3 length: 15 residues. V lost 2 bases and J 1 base, leaving 12 bases between the germline ends. The germline V gene encodes CDR1 SGHAT and CDR2 FQNNGV. CDR3 sequence reads: CASSLNGGGSYEQYF. The DNA for the CDR3 is TGTGCCAGCAGCTTAAATGGAGGGGGTTCCTACGAGCAGTACTTC.

V gene TRBV5-4 combines with J gene TRBJ1-4; 9 bases map to TRBD1. CDR1 is SGHNT, CDR2 YYREEE, per germline (reference sequence). The trim removed 4 bases at V and 7 bases at J, leaving 8 bases unmatched. The CDR3 is 15 amino acids. The CDR3 DNA sequence: TGTGCCAGCAGCCTGGGGACAGGGCGGGGTGAAAAACTGTTTTTT. Protein sequence: CASSLGTGRGEKLFF.